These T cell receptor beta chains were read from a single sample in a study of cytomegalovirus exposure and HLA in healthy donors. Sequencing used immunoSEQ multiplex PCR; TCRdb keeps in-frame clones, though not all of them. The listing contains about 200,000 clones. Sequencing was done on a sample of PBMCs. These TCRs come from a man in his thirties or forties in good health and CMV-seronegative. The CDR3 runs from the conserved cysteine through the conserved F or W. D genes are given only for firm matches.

CDR3 DNA: TGTGCCAGCAGCACTAGCGGGATAGCCTACGAGCAGTACTTC; CDR3 protein: CASSTSGIAYEQYF; D gene: TRBD2; J gene: TRBJ2-7; V gene: TRBV7-2
CDR3 DNA: TGTGCCAGTAGTATGGGTCAGGGTAGCGAGCAGTACTTC; CDR3 protein: CASSMGQGSEQYF; D gene: -; J gene: TRBJ2-7; V gene: TRBV19
CDR3 DNA: TGTGCCAGTATCCCTTCACCGGGACTAGCGGGGGGGCTAGCGAACACCGGGGAGCTGTTTTTT; CDR3 protein: CASIPSPGLAGGLANTGELFF; D gene: TRBD2; J gene: TRBJ2-2; V gene: TRBV19
CDR3 DNA: TGTGCCAGCAGCCCCCTAGGCGCTAGCGGGGAGGATACGCAGTATTTT; CDR3 protein: CASSPLGASGEDTQYF; D gene: TRBD2; J gene: TRBJ2-3; V gene: TRBV7-6
CDR3 DNA: TGTGCCAGCAGCCAGGGGACAGGGTCGGTACATGGCTACACCTTC; CDR3 protein: CASSQGTGSVHGYTF; D gene: TRBD1; J gene: TRBJ1-2; V gene: TRBV7-3
CDR3 DNA: TGTGCCAGCAGCCCCCGACTAGCGGGAGGGGGGGGTGAGCAGTTCTTC; CDR3 protein: CASSPRLAGGGGEQFF; D gene: TRBD2; J gene: TRBJ2-1; V gene: TRBV14
CDR3 DNA: TGTGCCAGCAGTTACAACCACGACAGTGAAGCTTTCTTT; CDR3 protein: CASSYNHDSEAFF; D gene: -; J gene: TRBJ1-1; V gene: TRBV6-5
CDR3 DNA: TGCGCCAGCAGCCGGGGCGGGGCAAACCAAGAGACCCAGTACTTC; CDR3 protein: CASSRGGANQETQYF; D gene: -; J gene: TRBJ2-5; V gene: TRBV5-1
CDR3 DNA: TGTGCCAGCAGCTTAAGTCGTACTAGCGGGACCCAAGAGACCCAGTACTTC; CDR3 protein: CASSLSRTSGTQETQYF; D gene: TRBD2; J gene: TRBJ2-5; V gene: TRBV7-3
CDR3 DNA: TGTGCCAGCAGCCTCTACGGTGCAACTAATGAAAAACTGTTTTTT; CDR3 protein: CASSLYGATNEKLFF; D gene: -; J gene: TRBJ1-4; V gene: TRBV5-4
CDR3 DNA: TGCGCCAGCAGCCAAGATAGGCCAGGGACTCCCAAGATTAGAACCGGAGGGACCCAGTACTTC; CDR3 protein: CASSQDRPGTPKIRTGGTQYF; D gene: -; J gene: TRBJ2-5; V gene: TRBV4-1
CDR3 DNA: TGCGCCAGCAGCTATGGACAGGGAAATCAGCCCCAGCATTTT; CDR3 protein: CASSYGQGNQPQHF; D gene: TRBD1; J gene: TRBJ1-5; V gene: TRBV5-1
CDR3 DNA: TGTGCCAGCAGCTCGCCCACCCGTGCGGGGGGGCGTTACAATGAGCAGTTCTTC; CDR3 protein: CASSSPTRAGGRYNEQFF; D gene: TRBD2; J gene: TRBJ2-1; V gene: TRBV11-2
CDR3 DNA: TGTGCCAGCAGAGACCAGGGGGACGAGCAATACTTC; CDR3 protein: CASRDQGDEQYF; D gene: TRBD1; J gene: TRBJ2-7; V gene: TRBV28
CDR3 DNA: TGTGCCAGCAGCTTAGGTCGGTCGGGGGAGCTGTTTTTT; CDR3 protein: CASSLGRSGELFF; D gene: -; J gene: TRBJ2-2; V gene: TRBV7-2
CDR3 DNA: TGTGCCAGCAGGACTACGTCAGGGGACTATGGCTACACCTTC; CDR3 protein: CASRTTSGDYGYTF; D gene: -; J gene: TRBJ1-2; V gene: TRBV25-1
CDR3 DNA: TGTGCCAGCTCTCGGGACAGATCCTCGAACACTGAAGCTTTCTTT; CDR3 protein: CASSRDRSSNTEAFF; D gene: TRBD1; J gene: TRBJ1-1; V gene: TRBV18
CDR3 DNA: TGTGCCTGGAGTGTAGGTAGACTATTCCCCACAGATACGCAGTATTTT; CDR3 protein: CAWSVGRLFPTDTQYF; D gene: -; J gene: TRBJ2-3; V gene: TRBV30
CDR3 DNA: TGTGCCAGCAGCTTCGGAATTGGGGCAGGGGGAGAGACCCAGTACTTC; CDR3 protein: CASSFGIGAGGETQYF; D gene: TRBD1; J gene: TRBJ2-5; V gene: TRBV5-6
CDR3 DNA: TGTGCCACCAGCACAAGCTCCCGACTATCGGAAGTTGGCTACACCTTC; CDR3 protein: CATSTSSRLSEVGYTF; D gene: -; J gene: TRBJ1-2; V gene: TRBV15
CDR3 DNA: TGTGCCAGCAGTGAAGATGGAAGCGGGGGAGCAGATACGCAGTATTTT; CDR3 protein: CASSEDGSGGADTQYF; D gene: TRBD2; J gene: TRBJ2-3; V gene: TRBV2
CDR3 DNA: TGCAGCGCCCGAAGACAGATGAACACTGAAGCTTTCTTT; CDR3 protein: CSARRQMNTEAFF; D gene: -; J gene: TRBJ1-1; V gene: TRBV29-1
CDR3 DNA: TGCGCCAGCAGCTATGGAGTCAATGAGCAGTTCTTC; CDR3 protein: CASSYGVNEQFF; D gene: -; J gene: TRBJ2-1; V gene: TRBV5-1
CDR3 DNA: TGTGCCAGCAGTTTTATCTCCGGGGGCACTGAAGCTTTCTTT; CDR3 protein: CASSFISGGTEAFF; D gene: -; J gene: TRBJ1-1; V gene: TRBV28
CDR3 DNA: TGTGCCAGCAGCGTAGAAGGTTCCGGGCGGGGACCCACATATACGCAGTATTTT; CDR3 protein: CASSVEGSGRGPTYTQYF; D gene: -; J gene: TRBJ2-3; V gene: TRBV9
CDR3 DNA: TGTGCCAGCAGCCAAGATAAGGCAGGGGGCGCAAGGGGCTACACCTTC; CDR3 protein: CASSQDKAGGARGYTF; D gene: TRBD1; J gene: TRBJ1-2; V gene: TRBV4-2
CDR3 DNA: TGTGCCAGCAGTGCCTACAGGGACACTGAAGCTTTCTTT; CDR3 protein: CASSAYRDTEAFF; D gene: -; J gene: TRBJ1-1; V gene: TRBV6-5
CDR3 DNA: TGTGCCAGTAGTATACTGGCAGGGAGGAACACCATATATTTT; CDR3 protein: CASSILAGRNTIYF; D gene: -; J gene: TRBJ1-3; V gene: TRBV19
CDR3 DNA: TGTGCCAGCAGCTCCAAGCATGGAGACAGGGATGCTCCCTACGAGCAGTACTTC; CDR3 protein: CASSSKHGDRDAPYEQYF; D gene: TRBD1; J gene: TRBJ2-7; V gene: TRBV11-2
CDR3 DNA: TGTGCCAGCAGCTTAGGCAGGGGCGGGTACAATGAGCAGTTCTTC; CDR3 protein: CASSLGRGGYNEQFF; D gene: -; J gene: TRBJ2-1; V gene: TRBV7-9
CDR3 DNA: TGTGCCAGCTCACCGAGACAGGACGGTTCTGGAAACACCATATATTTT; CDR3 protein: CASSPRQDGSGNTIYF; D gene: -; J gene: TRBJ1-3; V gene: TRBV18
CDR3 DNA: TGTGCCAGCAGTTTATCAGGGAGTCCCTACTACGAGCAGTACTTC; CDR3 protein: CASSLSGSPYYEQYF; D gene: -; J gene: TRBJ2-7; V gene: TRBV27
CDR3 DNA: TGTGCCAGCTCACCCCAGACAGGGATGAGGCTGAACACCGGGGAGCTGTTTTTT; CDR3 protein: CASSPQTGMRLNTGELFF; D gene: TRBD1; J gene: TRBJ2-2; V gene: TRBV18
CDR3 DNA: TGTGCCAGCTCACCTTCCGGGACAGGGGGAGGTCAGCCCCAGCATTTT; CDR3 protein: CASSPSGTGGGQPQHF; D gene: TRBD1; J gene: TRBJ1-5; V gene: TRBV18
CDR3 DNA: TGCGCCAGCAGTCTGGCTCTAGCGCTCGAGCAGTACTTC; CDR3 protein: CASSLALALEQYF; D gene: -; J gene: TRBJ2-7; V gene: TRBV23-1
CDR3 DNA: TGCGCCAGCAGCTCGGACAGGGGAACCAATCAGCCCCAGCATTTT; CDR3 protein: CASSSDRGTNQPQHF; D gene: TRBD1; J gene: TRBJ1-5; V gene: TRBV5-1
CDR3 DNA: TGCGCCAGCAAATCCCCGGCAGGGGGCCAAGAGACCCAGTACTTC; CDR3 protein: CASKSPAGGQETQYF; D gene: TRBD1; J gene: TRBJ2-5; V gene: TRBV4-1
CDR3 DNA: TGTGCCTGGAGTCCCGGACAGGGGGCTCATGAGCAGTTCTTC; CDR3 protein: CAWSPGQGAHEQFF; D gene: TRBD1; J gene: TRBJ2-1; V gene: TRBV30
CDR3 DNA: TGCGCCAGCAGCTTTCTAGCGGGAGGGATCAACGAGCAGTACTTC; CDR3 protein: CASSFLAGGINEQYF; D gene: TRBD2; J gene: TRBJ2-7; V gene: TRBV5-1
CDR3 DNA: TGTGCCAGCAGTTACTCTAGACAGGGTGAGCAGTACTTC; CDR3 protein: CASSYSRQGEQYF; D gene: TRBD1; J gene: TRBJ2-7; V gene: TRBV6-5
CDR3 DNA: TGTGCCAGCAGTCGGGGGGATTCCGGAAACACCATATATTTT; CDR3 protein: CASSRGDSGNTIYF; D gene: -; J gene: TRBJ1-3; V gene: TRBV2